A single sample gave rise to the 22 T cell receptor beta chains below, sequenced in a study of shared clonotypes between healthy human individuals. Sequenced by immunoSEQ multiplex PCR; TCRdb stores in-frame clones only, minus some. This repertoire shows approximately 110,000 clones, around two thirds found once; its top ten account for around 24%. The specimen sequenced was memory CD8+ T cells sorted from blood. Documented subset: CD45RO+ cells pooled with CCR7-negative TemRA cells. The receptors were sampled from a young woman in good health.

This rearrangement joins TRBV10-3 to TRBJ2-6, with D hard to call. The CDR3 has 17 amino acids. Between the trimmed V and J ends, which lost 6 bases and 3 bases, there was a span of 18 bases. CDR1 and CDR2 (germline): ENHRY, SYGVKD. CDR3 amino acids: CAIRAPHQPRGANVLTF. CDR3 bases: TGTGCCATCAGGGCCCCCCACCAGCCCCGTGGGGCCAACGTCCTGACTTTC.

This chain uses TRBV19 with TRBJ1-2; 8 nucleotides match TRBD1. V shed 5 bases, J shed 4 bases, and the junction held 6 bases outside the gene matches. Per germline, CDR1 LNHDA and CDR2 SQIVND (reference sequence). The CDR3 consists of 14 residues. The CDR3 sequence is CASSLDRGAYGYTF. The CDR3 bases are TGTGCCAGTAGTCTCGACAGGGGTGCCTATGGCTACACCTTC. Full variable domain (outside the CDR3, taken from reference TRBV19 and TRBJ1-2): DGGITQSPKYLFRKEGQNVTLSCEQNLNHDAMYWYRQDPGQGLRLIYYSQIVNDFQKGDIAEGYSVSREKKESFPLTVTSAQKNPTAFYLCASSLDRGAYGYTFGSGTRLTVV.

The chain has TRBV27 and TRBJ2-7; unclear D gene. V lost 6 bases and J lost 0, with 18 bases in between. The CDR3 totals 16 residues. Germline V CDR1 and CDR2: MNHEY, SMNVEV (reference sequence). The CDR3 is CASSPRPPQTSYEQYF. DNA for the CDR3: TGTGCCAGCAGCCCCCGCCCGCCTCAAACCTCCTACGAGCAGTACTTC.

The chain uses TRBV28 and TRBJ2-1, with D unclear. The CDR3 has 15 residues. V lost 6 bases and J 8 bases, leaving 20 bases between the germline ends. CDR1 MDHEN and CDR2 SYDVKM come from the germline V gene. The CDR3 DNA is TGTGCCAGCAGCCCCCCCAGCGACGGTTGGGATGAGCAGTTCTTC. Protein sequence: CASSPPSDGWDEQFF.

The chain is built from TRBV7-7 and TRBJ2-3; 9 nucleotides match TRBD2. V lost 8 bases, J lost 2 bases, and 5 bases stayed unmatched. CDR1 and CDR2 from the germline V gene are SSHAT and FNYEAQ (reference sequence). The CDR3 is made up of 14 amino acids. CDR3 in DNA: TGTGCCAGCGCGACTAGCGGTCCCACAGATACGCAGTATTTT. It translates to CASATSGPTDTQYF.

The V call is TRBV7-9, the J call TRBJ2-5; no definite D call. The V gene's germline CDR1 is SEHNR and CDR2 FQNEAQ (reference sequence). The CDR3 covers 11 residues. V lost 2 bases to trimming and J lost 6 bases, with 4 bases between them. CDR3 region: CASSLLKTQYF. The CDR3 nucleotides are TGTGCCAGCAGCTTACTAAAGACCCAGTACTTC.

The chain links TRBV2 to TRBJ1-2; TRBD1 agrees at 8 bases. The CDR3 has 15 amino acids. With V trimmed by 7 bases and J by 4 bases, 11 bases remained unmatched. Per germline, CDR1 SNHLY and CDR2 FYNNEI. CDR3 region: CASIFYRGYFYGYTF. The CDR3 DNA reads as TGTGCCAGCATTTTCTACAGGGGGTACTTCTATGGCTACACCTTC.

The CDR3 is CASSQDGPYELFF. DNA of the CDR3: TGTGCCAGCAGCCAAGACGGGCCATACGAGCTGTTTTTT. The chain is built from TRBV4-2 and TRBJ1-4; D gene ambiguous. CDR1 and CDR2 (germline): LGHNA, YNFKEQ. V gave up 0 bases and J gave up 14 bases, with 13 bases separating them. The CDR3 totals 13 residues.

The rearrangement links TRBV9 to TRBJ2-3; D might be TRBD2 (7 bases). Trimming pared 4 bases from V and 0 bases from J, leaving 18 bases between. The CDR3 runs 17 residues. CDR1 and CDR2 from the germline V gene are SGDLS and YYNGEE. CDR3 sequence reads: CASSPRGGRSSTDTQYF. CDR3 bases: TGTGCCAGCAGCCCAAGGGGGGGGCGCAGTAGCACAGATACGCAGTATTTT.

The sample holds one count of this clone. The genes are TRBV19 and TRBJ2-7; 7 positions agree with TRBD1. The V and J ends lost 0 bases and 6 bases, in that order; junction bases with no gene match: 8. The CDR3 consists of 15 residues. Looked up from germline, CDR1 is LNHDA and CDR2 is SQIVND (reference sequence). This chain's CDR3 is CASSIDTDRTSEQYF. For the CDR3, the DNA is TGTGCCAGTAGTATAGATACGGACAGGACATCCGAGCAGTACTTC.

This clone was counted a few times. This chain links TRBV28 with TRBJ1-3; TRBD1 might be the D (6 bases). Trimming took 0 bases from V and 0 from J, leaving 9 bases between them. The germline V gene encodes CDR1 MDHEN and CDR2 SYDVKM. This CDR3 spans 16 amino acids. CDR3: CASSLWGTFSGNTIYF. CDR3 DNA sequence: TGTGCCAGCAGTTTATGGGGGACATTCTCTGGAAACACCATATATTTT. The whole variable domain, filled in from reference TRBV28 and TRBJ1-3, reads DVKVTQSSRYLVKRTGEKVFLECVQDMDHENMFWYRQDPGLGLRLIYFSYDVKMKEKGDIPEGYSVSREKKERFSLILESASTNQTSMYLCASSLWGTFSGNTIYFGEGSWLTVV.

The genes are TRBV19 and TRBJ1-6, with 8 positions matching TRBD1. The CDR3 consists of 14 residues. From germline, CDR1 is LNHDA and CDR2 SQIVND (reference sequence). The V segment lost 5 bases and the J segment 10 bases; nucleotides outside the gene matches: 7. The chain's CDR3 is CASSGSGGGSPLHF. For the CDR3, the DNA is TGTGCCAGTAGTGGCTCAGGGGGCGGATCACCCCTCCACTTT.

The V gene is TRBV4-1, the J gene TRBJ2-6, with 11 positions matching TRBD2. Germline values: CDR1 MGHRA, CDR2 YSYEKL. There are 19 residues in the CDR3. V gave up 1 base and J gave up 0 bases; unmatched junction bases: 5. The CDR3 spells CASSQGLAGGSSGANVLTF. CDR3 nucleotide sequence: TGCGCCAGCAGCCAAGGTCTAGCGGGAGGAAGCTCTGGGGCCAACGTCCTGACTTTC.

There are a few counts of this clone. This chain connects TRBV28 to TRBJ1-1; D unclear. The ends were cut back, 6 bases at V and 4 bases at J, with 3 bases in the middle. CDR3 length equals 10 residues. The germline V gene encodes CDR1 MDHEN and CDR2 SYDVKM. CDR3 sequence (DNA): TGTGCCAGCAGCCGCACTGAAGCTTTCTTT. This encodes CASSRTEAFF.

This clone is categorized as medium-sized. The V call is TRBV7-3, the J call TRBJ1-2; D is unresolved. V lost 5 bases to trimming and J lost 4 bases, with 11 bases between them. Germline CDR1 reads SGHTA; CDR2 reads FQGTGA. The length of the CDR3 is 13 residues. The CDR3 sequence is CASSPGGFYGYTF. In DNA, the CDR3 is TGTGCCAGCAGCCCCGGTGGCTTCTATGGCTACACCTTC. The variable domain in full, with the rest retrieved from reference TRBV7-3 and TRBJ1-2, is GAGVSQTPSNKVTEKGKYVELRCDPISGHTALYWYRQSLGQGPEFLIYFQGTGAADDSGLPNDRFFAVRPEGSVSTLKIQRTERGDSAVYLCASSPGGFYGYTFGSGTRLTVV.

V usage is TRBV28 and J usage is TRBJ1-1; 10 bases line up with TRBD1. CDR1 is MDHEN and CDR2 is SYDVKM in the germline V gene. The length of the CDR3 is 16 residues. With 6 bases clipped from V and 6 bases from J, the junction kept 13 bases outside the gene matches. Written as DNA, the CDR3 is TGTGCCAGCAGGCAAACGCCGGGACAGGGGAGGGCTGAAGCTTTCTTT. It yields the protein CASRQTPGQGRAEAFF.

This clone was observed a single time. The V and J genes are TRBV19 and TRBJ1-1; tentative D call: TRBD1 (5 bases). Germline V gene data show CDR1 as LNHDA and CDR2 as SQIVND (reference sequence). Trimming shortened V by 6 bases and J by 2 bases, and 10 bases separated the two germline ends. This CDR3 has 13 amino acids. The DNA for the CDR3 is TGTGCCAGTAGCGGGACGGCAAACACTGAAGCTTTCTTT. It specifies CASSGTANTEAFF.

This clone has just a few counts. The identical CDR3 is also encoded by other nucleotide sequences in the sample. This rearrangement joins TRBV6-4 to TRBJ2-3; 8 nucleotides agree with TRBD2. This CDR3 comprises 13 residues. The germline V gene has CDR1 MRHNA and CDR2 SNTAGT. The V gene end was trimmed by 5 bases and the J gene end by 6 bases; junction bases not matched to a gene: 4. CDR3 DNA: TGTGCCAGCAGTAGCGGGAGTACGGATACGCAGTATTTT. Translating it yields CASSSGSTDTQYF.

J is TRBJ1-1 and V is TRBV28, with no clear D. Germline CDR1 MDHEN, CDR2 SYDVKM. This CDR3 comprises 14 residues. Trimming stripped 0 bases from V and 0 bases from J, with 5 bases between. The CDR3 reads CASSLWPMNTEAFF. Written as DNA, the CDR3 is TGTGCCAGCAGTTTATGGCCAATGAACACTGAAGCTTTCTTT.

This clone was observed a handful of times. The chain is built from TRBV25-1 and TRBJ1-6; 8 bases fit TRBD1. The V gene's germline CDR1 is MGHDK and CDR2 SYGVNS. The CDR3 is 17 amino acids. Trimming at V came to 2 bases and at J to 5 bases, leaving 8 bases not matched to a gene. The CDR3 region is CASSELRQTGDNSPLHF. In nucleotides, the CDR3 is TGTGCCAGCAGTGAACTACGCCAGACAGGGGATAATTCACCCCTCCACTTT.

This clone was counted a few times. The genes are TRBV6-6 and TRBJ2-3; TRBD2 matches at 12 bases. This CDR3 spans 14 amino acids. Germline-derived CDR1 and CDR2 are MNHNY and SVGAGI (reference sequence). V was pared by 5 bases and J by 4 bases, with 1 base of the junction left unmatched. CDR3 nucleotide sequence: TGTGCCAGCAGTCTAGCGGGAGGGGCAGATACGCAGTATTTT. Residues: CASSLAGGADTQYF.

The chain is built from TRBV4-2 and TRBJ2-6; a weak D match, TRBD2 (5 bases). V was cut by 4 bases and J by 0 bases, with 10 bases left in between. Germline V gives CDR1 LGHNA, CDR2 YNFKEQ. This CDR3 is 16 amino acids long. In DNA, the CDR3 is TGTGCCAGCAGCCCCGACCGGGGCTCTGGGGCCAACGTCCTGACTTTC. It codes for CASSPDRGSGANVLTF.